What follows is one T cell receptor (beta chain) and its context. The data belong to a study of sequential checkpoint blockade in melanoma. Treatment noted: randomized to nivolumab then ipilimumab (arm A) or the reverse (arm B). Produced via immunoSEQ multiplex PCR; TCRdb's table is partial and in-frame only. The sample lists about 18,000 clones; 72% were seen once. This clonotype was sampled from a human donor with melanoma. Sequences were derived from CD8+ T cells sorted from blood (inferred from file names), sampled from a patient given nivolumab and ipilimumab in sequence.

The CDR3: CASSLGVWASGSYEQYF. Written as DNA, the CDR3 is TGTGCCAGCAGCTTGGGAGTCTGGGCTAGCGGGAGCTACGAGCAGTACTTC. The chain joins TRBV11-2 to TRBJ2-7; TRBD2 matches 10 bases. Looked up from germline, CDR1 is SGHAT and CDR2 is FQNNGV. V shed 3 bases and J 3 bases; nucleotides not matched to a gene: 11. This CDR3 region has 17 residues.